The clone carrying this T cell receptor beta chain was detected a few times. Its specificity is unknown. In germline, CDR1 is MNHEY, CDR2 SMNVEV (reference sequence). The CDR3 consists of 14 residues. Trimming removed 3 bases from V and 1 base from J; junction bases left unmatched: 2. Time point reported: persistent/refractory GD, antithyroid drugs over 5 years with positive TRAb. PBMCs provided the RNA from which the TCR library was made. This specimen comes from a study of regulatory T cells in long-lasting Graves disease. Broader study findings: The study found persistent patients shared more public clonotypes (about 3,000) than new patients (about 880). There were preferences for TRBV28, TRBJ1-2 and TRBJ2-5 in persistent disease. Persistent cases of Graves' showed reduced TCR diversity relative to newly diagnosed patients.

The TCR beta library used iRepertoire HTBI primers with Arm-PCR amplification of CDR3. TCRdb used MiXCR to reprocess the multiplex PCR reads, holding one entry per CDR3 protein. Among a few hundred thousand distinct CDR3 sequences listed, 20% to 25% were seen once. The chain employs TRBV27 and TRBJ2-7; TRBD2 aligns across 8 bases. The sample consisted of peripheral blood mononuclear cells (PBMCs), taken when the disease was refractory, from a patient treated with antithyroid drugs. The receptor comes from a female donor with Graves disease. CDR3 coding DNA: TGTGCCAGCAGTTTTGCGGGAGGTTCCTACGAGCAGTACTTC. Protein: CASSFAGGSYEQYF.